These T cell receptor beta chains were read from a single sample in a study of breast tumors, draining lymph nodes, adjacent tissues. TCRdb independently ran MiXCR on the multiplex PCR reads; one entry per CDR3 protein. The sample includes about 110,000 distinct CDR3 sequences, roughly 33% of them seen just once. Sequencing was performed on axillary lymph node tissue. These receptor sequences come from a female donor with breast cancer. Some clones in this sample may be carry-over from other donors' samples. CDR3s include the opening cysteine and the closing phenylalanine or tryptophan. A D gene is named only where the DNA matches it firmly. Clone sizes are given selectively: once, few, many, or a class where the clone is expanded.

clone size	J gene	V gene	D gene	CDR3 DNA	CDR3 protein
-	TRBJ2-7	TRBV5-5	TRBD2	TGTGTCAGCAGCTTGGTGGGGACTAGCGGAACCTACGAGCGGTACTTC	CVSSLVGTSGTYERYF
many	TRBJ2-2	TRBV9	-	TGTGCCAGCAGCGCCCTTTCTAGCTCTCCCGGGGAGCTGTTTTTT	CASSALSSSPGELFF
-	TRBJ2-6	TRBV7-6	-	TGTGCCAGCAGCCACGGATCGGGAGTGCCCGGGCTGTGCTCTGGGGCCAACGTCCTGACTTTC	CASSHGSGVPGLCSGANVLTF
-	TRBJ2-7	TRBV29-1	TRBD2	TGCAGCGCCGGGGAGGGGCACGAGCAGTACTTC	CSAGEGHEQYF
-	TRBJ1-5	TRBV27	-	TGTGCCAGCAGTCACGGACTGGCCTACGAGCATTTT	CASSHGLAYEHF
many	TRBJ2-5	TRBV5-1	TRBD2	TGCGCCAGCAGCTTGGAGGCTAGCGGGGGGCAAGAGACCCAGTACTTC	CASSLEASGGQETQYF
many	TRBJ1-4	TRBV30	TRBD1	TGTGCCGCCGACAGGGCAACTAATGAAAAACTGTTTTTT	CAADRATNEKLFF
many	TRBJ1-2	TRBV3-1	-	TGTGCCAGCAGCCAAATATTGGAGGGGGGAGGCTACACCTTC	CASSQILEGGGYTF
many	TRBJ2-1	TRBV7-9	TRBD2	TGTGCCAGCAGCTTACCCCCGGGACTAGGCCCCCACAATGAGCAGTTCTTC	CASSLPPGLGPHNEQFF
-	TRBJ1-3	TRBV2	-	TGTGCCAGCAGTGAGCACAGCTCTGGAAACACCATATATTTT	CASSEHSSGNTIYF